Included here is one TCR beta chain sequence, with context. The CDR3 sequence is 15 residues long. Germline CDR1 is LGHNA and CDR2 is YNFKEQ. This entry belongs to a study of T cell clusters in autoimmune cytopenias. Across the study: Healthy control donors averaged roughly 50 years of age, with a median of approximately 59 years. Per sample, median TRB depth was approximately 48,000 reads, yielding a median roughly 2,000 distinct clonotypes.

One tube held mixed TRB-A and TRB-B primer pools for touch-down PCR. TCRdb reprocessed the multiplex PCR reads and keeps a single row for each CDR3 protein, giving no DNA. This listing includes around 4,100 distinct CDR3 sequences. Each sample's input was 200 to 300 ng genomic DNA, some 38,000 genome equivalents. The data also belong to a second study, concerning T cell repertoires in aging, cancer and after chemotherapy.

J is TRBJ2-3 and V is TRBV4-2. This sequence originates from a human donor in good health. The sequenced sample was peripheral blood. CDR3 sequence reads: CASSSYMASTDTQYF.